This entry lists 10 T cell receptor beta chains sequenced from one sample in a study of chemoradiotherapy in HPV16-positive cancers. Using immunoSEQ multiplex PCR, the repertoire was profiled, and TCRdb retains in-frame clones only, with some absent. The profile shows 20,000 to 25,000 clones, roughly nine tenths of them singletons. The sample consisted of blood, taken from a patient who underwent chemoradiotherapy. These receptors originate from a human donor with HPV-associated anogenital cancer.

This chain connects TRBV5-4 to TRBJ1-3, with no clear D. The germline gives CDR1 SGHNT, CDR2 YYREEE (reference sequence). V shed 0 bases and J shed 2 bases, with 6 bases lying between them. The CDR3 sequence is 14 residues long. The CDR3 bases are TGTGCCAGCAGCTTGGCCGCAACTGGAAACACCATATATTTT. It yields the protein CASSLAATGNTIYF. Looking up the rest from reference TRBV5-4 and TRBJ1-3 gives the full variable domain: ETGVTQSPTHLIKTRGQQVTLRCSSQSGHNTVSWYQQALGQGPQFIFQYYREEENGRGNFPPRFSGLQFPNYSSELNVNALELDDSALYLCASSLAATGNTIYFGEGSWLTVV.

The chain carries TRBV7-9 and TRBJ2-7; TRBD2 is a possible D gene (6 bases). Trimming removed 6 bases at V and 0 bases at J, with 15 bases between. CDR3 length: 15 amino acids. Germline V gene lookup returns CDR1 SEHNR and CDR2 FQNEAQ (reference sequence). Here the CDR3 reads CASRGVGGVSYEQYF. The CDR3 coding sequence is TGTGCCAGCAGGGGAGTGGGGGGAGTCTCCTACGAGCAGTACTTC.

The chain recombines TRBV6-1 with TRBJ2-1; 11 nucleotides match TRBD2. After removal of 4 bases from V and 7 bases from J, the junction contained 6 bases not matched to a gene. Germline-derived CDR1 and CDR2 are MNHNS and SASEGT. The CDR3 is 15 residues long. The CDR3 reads CASSGLAGGRNEQFF. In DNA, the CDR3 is TGTGCCAGCAGTGGATTAGCGGGGGGGCGGAATGAGCAGTTCTTC.

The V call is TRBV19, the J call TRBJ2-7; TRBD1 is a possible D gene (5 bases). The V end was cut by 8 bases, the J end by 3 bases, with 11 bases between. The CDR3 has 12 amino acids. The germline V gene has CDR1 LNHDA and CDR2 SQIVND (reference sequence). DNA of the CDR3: TGTGCCAGTCACGACAGTTACTACGAGCAGTACTTC. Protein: CASHDSYYEQYF.

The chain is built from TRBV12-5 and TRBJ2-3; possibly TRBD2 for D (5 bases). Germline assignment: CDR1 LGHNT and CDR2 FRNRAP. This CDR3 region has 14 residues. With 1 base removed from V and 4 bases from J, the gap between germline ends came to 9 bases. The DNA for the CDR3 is TGTGCTAGTGGTTTGGCGACTACATCAGATACGCAGTATTTT. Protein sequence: CASGLATTSDTQYF.

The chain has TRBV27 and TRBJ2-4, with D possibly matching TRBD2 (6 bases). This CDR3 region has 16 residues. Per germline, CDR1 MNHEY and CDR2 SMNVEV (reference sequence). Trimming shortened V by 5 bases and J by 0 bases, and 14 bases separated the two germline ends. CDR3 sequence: CASSPPGGIAKNIQYF. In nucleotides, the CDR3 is TGTGCCAGCAGTCCCCCAGGAGGGATAGCCAAAAACATTCAGTACTTC.

CDR3 in amino acids: CASSSATRGADTQYF. As DNA, the CDR3 is TGTGCCAGCAGTTCAGCCACCAGGGGGGCAGATACGCAGTATTTT. The rearrangement links TRBV28 to TRBJ2-3; possibly TRBD1 for D (7 bases). This CDR3 comprises 15 residues. The ends were cut back, 4 bases at V and 4 bases at J, with 15 bases in the middle. Per the germline V gene, CDR1 is MDHEN and CDR2 is SYDVKM.

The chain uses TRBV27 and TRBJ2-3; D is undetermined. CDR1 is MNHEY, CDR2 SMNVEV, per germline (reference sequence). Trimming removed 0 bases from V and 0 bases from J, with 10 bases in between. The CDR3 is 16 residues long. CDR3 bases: TGTGCCAGCAGTTTATCTTGGGGAACTAGCACAGATACGCAGTATTTT. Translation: CASSLSWGTSTDTQYF.

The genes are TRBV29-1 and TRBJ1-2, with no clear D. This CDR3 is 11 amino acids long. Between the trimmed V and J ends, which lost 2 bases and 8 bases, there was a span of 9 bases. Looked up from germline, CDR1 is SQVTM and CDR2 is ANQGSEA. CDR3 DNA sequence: TGCAGCGTTGAACGGGAGTGGGGCTACACCTTC. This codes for CSVEREWGYTF.

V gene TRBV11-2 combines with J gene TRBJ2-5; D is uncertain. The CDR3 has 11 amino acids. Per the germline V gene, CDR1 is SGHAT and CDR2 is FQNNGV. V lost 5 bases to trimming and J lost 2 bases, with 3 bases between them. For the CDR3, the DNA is TGTGCCAGCAGCGAACAAGAGACCCAGTACTTC. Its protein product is CASSEQETQYF. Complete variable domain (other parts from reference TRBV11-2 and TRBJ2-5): EAGVAQSPRYKIIEKRQSVAFWCNPISGHATLYWYQQILGQGPKLLIQFQNNGVVDDSQLPKDRFSAERLKGVDSTLKIQPAKLEDSAVYLCASSEQETQYFGPGTRLLVL.